The 24 T cell receptor beta chains below were found in one sample sequenced in a study of T cell repertoires in cytomegalovirus infection. These receptors lack a known antigen. TCRdb ran MiXCR on the reads and lists one entry per CDR3 protein. Altogether about 700,000 distinct CDR3 sequences are present, around 31% being singletons, with the ten largest covering 15% to 20%. Material: cultured PBMCs, obtained from culture after CMV antigen stimulation. These receptors were collected from a human donor in good health (CMV status not recorded). Some clones in this sample may be carry-over from other donors' samples.

The V call is TRBV6-6, the J call TRBJ1-3, with a weak D call TRBD1 (6 bases). In germline, CDR1 is MNHNY, CDR2 SVGAGI (reference sequence). The ends were cut back, 6 bases at V and 8 bases at J, with 17 bases in the middle. This CDR3 is built from 14 residues. The DNA of the CDR3 is TGTGCCAGCAGCAACCAGGGGATTACCTACACCATATATTTT. It yields the protein CASSNQGITYTIYF.

V and J are TRBV20-1 and TRBJ1-5; 8 nucleotides line up with TRBD1. The germline CDR1 and CDR2 sequences are DFQATT and SNEGSKA (reference sequence). Trimming cost V 5 bases and J 6 bases; bases outside gene matches: 12. The CDR3 runs to 15 residues. In DNA, the CDR3 is TGCAGTGCTGCCACGGACAGGGAGGGCAGTCAGCCCCAGCATTTT. This gives the protein CSAATDREGSQPQHF.

Points on this clonotype: This could be a read error, since a much larger clone is one nucleotide away. The chain links TRBV7-6 to TRBJ1-5; no clear D. The CDR3 has 19 amino acids. V was shortened by 10 bases and J by 0 bases, with 28 bases between the two germline ends. CDR1 SGHVS and CDR2 FNYEAQ come from the germline V gene. CDR3 bases: TGTGCCAACAACAAAACAGAGGCGGGCCCGAGTTATAGCAATCAGCCCCAGCATTTT. Translating gives CANNKTEAGPSYSNQPQHF.

This chain uses TRBV7-2 with TRBJ2-7; 13 bases fit TRBD2. The V gene end was trimmed by 3 bases and the J gene end by 2 bases; junction bases not matched to a gene: 7. In germline, CDR1 is SGHTA, CDR2 FQGNSA. The CDR3 runs to 17 residues. The CDR3 DNA is TGTGCCAGCAGCTTTCGGACTAGCGGGGGCAAGGCCTACGAGCAGTACTTC. It translates to CASSFRTSGGKAYEQYF. Variable domain in full (rest from reference TRBV7-2 and TRBJ2-7): GAGVSQSPSNKVTEKGKDVELRCDPISGHTALYWYRQSLGQGLEFLIYFQGNSAPDKSGLPSDRFSAERTGGSVSTLTIQRTQQEDSAVYLCASSFRTSGGKAYEQYFGPGTRLTVT.

The sample holds a few counts of this clonotype. The CDR3 spells CASRPTRSGGASVRTDTQYF. The DNA of the CDR3 is TGTGCCAGCAGGCCAACGAGATCCGGGGGGGCCTCGGTCCGGACAGATACGCAGTATTTT. The J gene is TRBJ2-3, the V gene TRBV7-8; 8 positions agree with TRBD2. V lost 6 bases, J lost 3 bases, and 23 bases stayed unmatched. This CDR3 is 20 amino acids long. The germline gives CDR1 SGHVS, CDR2 FQNEAQ.

This clonotype was picked up a small number of times. The J gene is TRBJ1-6, the V gene TRBV6-1; D not resolved. Trimming pared 1 base from V and 12 bases from J, leaving 7 bases between. This CDR3 has 12 residues. Germline CDR1 MNHNS, CDR2 SASEGT. CDR3 DNA sequence: TGTGCCAGCAGTGAAGACTTCCTACCCCTCCACTTT. It encodes CASSEDFLPLHF.

This clonotype has a handful of counts. The genes are TRBV20-1 and TRBJ2-5; D gene unclear. This CDR3 is 13 amino acids long. Between the trimmed V and J ends, which lost 0 bases and 0 bases, there was a span of 5 bases. CDR1 is DFQATT and CDR2 is SNEGSKA in the germline V gene (reference sequence). This chain's CDR3 is CSARDPNQETQYF. For the CDR3, the DNA is TGCAGTGCTAGAGATCCCAACCAAGAGACCCAGTACTTC.

This chain connects TRBV6-2 or TRBV6-3 to TRBJ2-2; no reliable D call. The V gene lost 6 bases and the J gene lost 7 bases, with 9 bases spanning the gap. The CDR3 has 12 amino acids. Looked up from germline, CDR1 is MNHEY and CDR2 is SVGEGT. CDR3: CASSPRNGELFF. As DNA, the CDR3 is TGTGCCAGCAGCCCCAGGAACGGGGAGCTGTTTTTT.

The chain links TRBV7-2 to TRBJ2-3; TRBD2 matches at 16 bases. Germline values: CDR1 SGHTA, CDR2 FQGNSA. Germline trimming cut 5 bases from V and 1 base from J; bases unmatched to any gene: 12. This CDR3 region has 20 residues. CDR3 region: CASSLAWGLAGGPGTDTQYF. The CDR3 nucleotides read TGTGCCAGCAGCCTCGCCTGGGGACTAGCGGGAGGGCCCGGCACAGATACGCAGTATTTT.

The chain recombines TRBV7-9 with TRBJ2-1, with a weak D call TRBD2 (7 bases). Trimming took off 2 bases at V and 7 bases at J, with 15 bases between the two ends. CDR1 is SEHNR and CDR2 is FQNEAQ in the germline V gene (reference sequence). The CDR3 is 15 residues long. CDR3 in DNA: TGTGCCAGCAGCTTATACGGGGGGCGCGGGAATGAGCAGTTCTTC. This gives the protein CASSLYGGRGNEQFF.

The chain uses TRBV19 and TRBJ2-5, with D unresolved. The V gene lost 1 base and the J gene lost 5 bases, with 8 bases spanning the gap. Germline CDR1 LNHDA, CDR2 SQIVND (reference sequence). This CDR3 comprises 13 residues. CDR3 DNA sequence: TGTGCCAGTAGTATAGTTGATGGGGAGACCCAGTACTTC. Amino acid sequence: CASSIVDGETQYF.

This chain joins TRBV2 and TRBJ1-1; tentative D call: TRBD1 (6 bases). Germline CDR1 reads SNHLY; CDR2 reads FYNNEI. This CDR3 spans 13 amino acids. Trimming took 7 bases from V and 4 from J, leaving 13 bases between them. As DNA, the CDR3 is TGTGCCAGCAAGAGGACAGCCCGCACTGAAGCTTTCTTT. Translating it yields CASKRTARTEAFF.

This clonotype was seen a few times. The chain is built from TRBV7-9 and TRBJ2-1; D might be TRBD2 (7 bases). V dropped 7 bases and J dropped 0 bases, with 13 bases sitting between them. The CDR3 loop spans 15 amino acids. Germline V gene data show CDR1 as SEHNR and CDR2 as FQNEAQ (reference sequence). The CDR3 DNA follows: TGTGCCAGCATCAAAGGGGGGGACTCCTACAATGAGCAGTTCTTC. This sequence encodes CASIKGGDSYNEQFF.

The chain joins TRBV4-1 to TRBJ2-7; TRBD1 is a possible D gene (6 bases). In germline, CDR1 is MGHRA, CDR2 YSYEKL. The CDR3 is made up of 16 amino acids. The germline V and J ends were trimmed by 1 base and 3 bases, with 16 bases remaining between them. CDR3 DNA sequence: TGCGCCAGCAGCCAAGTGGCGACAGGTACAATCTACGAGCAGTACTTC. Translating gives CASSQVATGTIYEQYF.

Regarding this clonotype: The junction does not match germline at one end; this may be a read error. The rearrangement uses TRBV27 and TRBJ2-1, with D maybe TRBD1 (6 bases). The CDR3 totals 11 residues. Germline loops: CDR1 MNHEY, CDR2 SMNVEV (reference sequence). The CDR3: CASSLTQGPLF. For the CDR3, the DNA is TGTGCCAGCAGTTTAACACAGGGCCCCCTCTTC.

CDR3 in amino acids: CASSLATPRGFTEAFF. CDR3 nucleotide sequence: TGTGCCAGCAGCTTAGCGACACCAAGAGGATTCACTGAAGCTTTCTTT. The V gene is TRBV11-2, the J gene TRBJ1-1; D is uncertain. The CDR3 runs to 16 residues. Germline-derived CDR1 and CDR2 are SGHAT and FQNNGV. With 1 base removed from V and 4 bases from J, the gap between germline ends came to 16 bases.

This clonotype is a singleton in its sample. This rearrangement joins TRBV4-1 to TRBJ2-7, with D hard to call. Trimming pared 0 bases from V and 0 bases from J, leaving 6 bases between. CDR3 length: 14 residues. The germline V gene has CDR1 MGHRA and CDR2 YSYEKL. In nucleotides, the CDR3 is TGCGCCAGCAGCCAAGAGCGTTCCTCCTACGAGCAGTACTTC. It is translated as CASSQERSSYEQYF.

This clonotype came up many times. The chain carries TRBV7-9 and TRBJ1-2, with D uncertain. V dropped 4 bases and J dropped 6 bases, with 6 bases sitting between them. Germline V CDR1 and CDR2: SEHNR, FQNEAQ (reference sequence). This CDR3 has 11 residues. In nucleotides, the CDR3 is TGTGCCAGCAGCTCTGGGCATGGCTACACCTTC. Translation: CASSSGHGYTF.

The gene calls are TRBV6-2 or TRBV6-3 and TRBJ2-1; maybe TRBD2 (6 bases). Per the germline V gene, CDR1 is MNHEY and CDR2 is SVGEGT. With 0 bases removed from V and 6 bases from J, the gap between germline ends came to 12 bases. This CDR3 is built from 15 residues. This CDR3 reads CASSYSAGSGNEQFF. The CDR3 nucleotides are TGTGCCAGCAGTTACTCCGCGGGATCCGGCAATGAGCAGTTCTTC.

The chain links TRBV6-2 or TRBV6-3 to TRBJ2-7; 7 nucleotides align to TRBD2. The CDR3 loop spans 16 amino acids. Germline CDR1 is MNHEY and CDR2 is SVGEGT. The V and J ends lost 6 bases and 0 bases, in that order; junction bases with no gene match: 11. CDR3 amino acids: CASRMIGGGSSYEQYF. The CDR3 DNA follows: TGTGCCAGCAGGATGATTGGCGGGGGAAGCTCCTACGAGCAGTACTTC.

The chain employs TRBV2 and TRBJ1-6; D is undetermined. Germline loops: CDR1 SNHLY, CDR2 FYNNEI. There are 13 residues in the CDR3. V was clipped by 7 bases and J by 9 bases, with 13 bases between them. CDR3 protein: CASIDTWGSPLHF. In nucleotides, the CDR3 is TGTGCCAGCATTGACACCTGGGGTTCACCCCTCCACTTT. Full variable domain (rest looked up from reference TRBV2 and TRBJ1-6): EPEVTQTPSHQVTQMGQEVILRCVPISNHLYFYWYRQILGQKVEFLVSFYNNEISEKSEIFDDQFSVERPDGSNFTLKIRSTKLEDSAMYFCASIDTWGSPLHFGNGTRLTVT.

This clonotype was detected a few times. CDR3 bases: TGTGCCAGCAGTGTGACTAGCGGGTACGAGCAGTACTTC. Translating gives CASSVTSGYEQYF. This rearrangement joins TRBV6-1 to TRBJ2-7, with 10 bases lining up with TRBD2. V was pared by 4 bases and J by 4 bases, with 1 base of the junction left unmatched. This CDR3 comprises 13 residues. The germline gives CDR1 MNHNS, CDR2 SASEGT.

CDR3 bases: TGCGCCAGCAGCTCCTGGACTAGCAACACCTACGAGCAGTACTTC. Its translation is CASSSWTSNTYEQYF. The chain employs TRBV5-1 and TRBJ2-7, with 8 bases fitting TRBD2. This CDR3 has 15 residues. Trimming cost V 3 bases and J 2 bases; bases outside gene matches: 7. Germline loops: CDR1 SGHRS, CDR2 YFSETQ.

This clonotype was detected a few times. The chain uses TRBV12-3 or TRBV12-4 and TRBJ1-5; tentative D call: TRBD1 (5 bases). V shed 7 bases and J shed 7 bases, with 14 bases lying between them. The CDR3 extends over 13 amino acids. The CDR3 nucleotides are TGTGCCAGCACCGAGTCCTGGGGGCAGCCCCAGCATTTT. This sequence encodes CASTESWGQPQHF.